Following are 5 T cell receptor beta chains from one sample sequenced in a study of neoadjuvant anti-PD-1 for oral cavity cancer. Profiled with immunoSEQ multiplex PCR; TCRdb holds only in-frame clones, not every one. In the table there are roughly 16,000 clones, around 40% of which are singletons. Indicated time point: after neoadjuvant nivolumab, at surgical resection. Source: tumor tissue, taken after nivolumab (anti-PD-1) treatment. The receptors here all came from a person between 35 and 79 years old with oral cavity squamous cell carcinoma.

The chain uses TRBV27 and TRBJ1-2; D is unclear. CDR1 MNHEY and CDR2 SMNVEV come from the germline V gene (reference sequence). V was trimmed by 5 bases and J by 0 bases, leaving 22 bases between them. The CDR3 has 18 amino acids. For the CDR3, the DNA is TGTGCCAGCAGTCCTATCTTTACGATGGAGATAGCTAACTATGGCTACACCTTC. Translation: CASSPIFTMEIANYGYTF.

The chain uses TRBV2 and TRBJ2-3; 10 positions agree with TRBD2. Germline CDR1 and CDR2: SNHLY and FYNNEI. Trimming at V came to 4 bases and at J to 0 bases, leaving 1 base not matched to a gene. This CDR3 contains 15 residues. The CDR3 DNA reads TGTGCCAGCAGTGGACTAGCGGGTAGCACAGATACGCAGTATTTT. Translated: CASSGLAGSTDTQYF. Supplemented by reference TRBV2 and TRBJ2-3, the full variable domain reads EPEVTQTPSHQVTQMGQEVILRCVPISNHLYFYWYRQILGQKVEFLVSFYNNEISEKSEIFDDQFSVERPDGSNFTLKIRSTKLEDSAMYFCASSGLAGSTDTQYFGPGTRLTVL.

This clone is labeled medium-sized. The V call is TRBV5-1, the J call TRBJ1-1, with 7 bases aligning to TRBD1. CDR1 is SGHRS, CDR2 YFSETQ, per germline. V lost 5 bases, J lost 0 bases, and 7 bases stayed unmatched. The CDR3 has 15 residues. Here the CDR3 reads CASRVGTVLNTEAFF. The CDR3 bases are TGCGCCAGCAGGGTAGGGACAGTGCTGAACACTGAAGCTTTCTTT.

This clone was seen a handful of times. The chain combines TRBV14 with TRBJ2-5; possibly TRBD1 for D (7 bases). The CDR3 runs 15 residues. The V end was cut by 3 bases, the J end by 5 bases, with 16 bases between. Germline V CDR1 and CDR2: SGHDN, FVKESK. The CDR3 sequence is CASSQTGWRGETQYF. CDR3 in DNA: TGTGCCAGCAGCCAGACAGGGTGGAGGGGGGAGACCCAGTACTTC.

The chain joins TRBV19 to TRBJ1-1; tentatively, D is TRBD1 (5 bases). V dropped 10 bases and J dropped 0 bases, with 12 bases sitting between them. Germline-derived CDR1 and CDR2 are LNHDA and SQIVND (reference sequence). The CDR3 contains 13 residues. The CDR3 spells CATRTGLNTEAFF. As DNA, the CDR3 is TGTGCCACCAGAACAGGTTTGAACACTGAAGCTTTCTTT.